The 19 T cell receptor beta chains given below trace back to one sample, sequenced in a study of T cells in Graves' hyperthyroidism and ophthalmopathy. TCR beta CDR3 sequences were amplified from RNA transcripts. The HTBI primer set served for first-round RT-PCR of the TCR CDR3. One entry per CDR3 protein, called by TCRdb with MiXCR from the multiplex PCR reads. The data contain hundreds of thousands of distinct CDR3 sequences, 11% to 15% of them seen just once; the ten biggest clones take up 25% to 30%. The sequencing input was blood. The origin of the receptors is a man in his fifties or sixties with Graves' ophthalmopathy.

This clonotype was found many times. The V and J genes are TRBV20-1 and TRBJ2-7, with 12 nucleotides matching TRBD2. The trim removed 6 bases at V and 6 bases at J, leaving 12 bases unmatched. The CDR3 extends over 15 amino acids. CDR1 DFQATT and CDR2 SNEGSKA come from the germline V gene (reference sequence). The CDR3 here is CSAPHPGTSGREQYF. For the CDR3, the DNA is TGCAGTGCGCCGCATCCCGGGACTAGCGGGCGCGAGCAGTACTTC.

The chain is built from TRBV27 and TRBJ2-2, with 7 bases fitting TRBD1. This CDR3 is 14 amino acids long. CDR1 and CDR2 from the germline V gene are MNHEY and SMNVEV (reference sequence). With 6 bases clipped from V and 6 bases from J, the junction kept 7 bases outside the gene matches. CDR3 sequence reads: CASRGGLVSGELFF. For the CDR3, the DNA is TGTGCCAGCAGAGGGGGCCTGGTTTCCGGGGAGCTGTTTTTT.

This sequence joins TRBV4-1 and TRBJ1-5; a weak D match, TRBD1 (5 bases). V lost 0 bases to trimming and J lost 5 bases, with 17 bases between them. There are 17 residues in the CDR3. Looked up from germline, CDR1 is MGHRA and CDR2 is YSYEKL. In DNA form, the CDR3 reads TGCGCCAGCAGCCAAGATCTGGGGGTTTCCCCATATCAGCCCCAGCATTTT. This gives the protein CASSQDLGVSPYQPQHF.

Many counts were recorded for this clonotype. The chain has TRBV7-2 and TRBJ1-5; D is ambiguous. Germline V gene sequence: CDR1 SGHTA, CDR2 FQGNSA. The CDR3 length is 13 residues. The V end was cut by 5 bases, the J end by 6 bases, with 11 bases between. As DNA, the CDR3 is TGTGCCAGCAGCAGGGATCCGGGTCAGCCCCAGCATTTT. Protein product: CASSRDPGQPQHF.

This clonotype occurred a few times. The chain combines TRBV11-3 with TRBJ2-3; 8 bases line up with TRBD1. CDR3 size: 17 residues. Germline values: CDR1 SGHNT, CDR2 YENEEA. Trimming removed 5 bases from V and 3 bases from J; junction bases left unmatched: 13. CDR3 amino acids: CASSQGQGAWRTDTQYF. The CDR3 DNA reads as TGTGCCAGCAGCCAGGGGCAGGGGGCTTGGAGGACAGATACGCAGTATTTT.

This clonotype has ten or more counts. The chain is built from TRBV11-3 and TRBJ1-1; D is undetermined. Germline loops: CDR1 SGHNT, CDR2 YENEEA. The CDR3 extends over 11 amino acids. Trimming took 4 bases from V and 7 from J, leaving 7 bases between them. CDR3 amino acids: CASSSLYEAFF. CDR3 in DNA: TGTGCCAGCAGCTCCCTGTATGAAGCTTTCTTT.

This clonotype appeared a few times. This chain's CDR3 is CASSQSPLRGMGYGYTF. The CDR3 DNA sequence: TGCGCCAGCAGCCAAAGTCCCCTCAGGGGTATGGGCTATGGCTACACCTTC. The chain links TRBV4-1 to TRBJ1-2; a weak D match, TRBD1 (6 bases). The CDR3 totals 17 residues. The germline V gene encodes CDR1 MGHRA and CDR2 YSYEKL. With 2 bases removed from V and 4 bases from J, the gap between germline ends came to 20 bases.

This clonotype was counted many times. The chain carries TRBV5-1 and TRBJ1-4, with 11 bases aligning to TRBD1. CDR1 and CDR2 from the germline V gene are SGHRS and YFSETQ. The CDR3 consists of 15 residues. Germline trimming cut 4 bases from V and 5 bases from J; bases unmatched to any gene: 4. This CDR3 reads CASSRTGGENEKLFF. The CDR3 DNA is TGCGCCAGCAGCCGGACAGGGGGCGAAAATGAAAAACTGTTTTTT.

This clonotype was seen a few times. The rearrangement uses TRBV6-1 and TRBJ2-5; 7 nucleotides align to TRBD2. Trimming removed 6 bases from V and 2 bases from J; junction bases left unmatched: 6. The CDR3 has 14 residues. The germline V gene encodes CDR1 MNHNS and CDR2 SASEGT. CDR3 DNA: TGTGCCAGCAGACCCAATAGCGGGCAAGAGACCCAGTACTTC. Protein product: CASRPNSGQETQYF.

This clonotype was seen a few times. The CDR3 spells CASSLAGGVGELFF. The CDR3, as DNA: TGTGCCAGTAGTCTAGCGGGAGGGGTCGGGGAGCTGTTTTTT. The chain employs TRBV19 and TRBJ2-2, with 12 bases lining up with TRBD2. This CDR3 contains 14 residues. The V gene end was trimmed by 5 bases and the J gene end by 7 bases; junction bases not matched to a gene: 2. Germline V lookup: CDR1 LNHDA, CDR2 SQIVND (reference sequence).

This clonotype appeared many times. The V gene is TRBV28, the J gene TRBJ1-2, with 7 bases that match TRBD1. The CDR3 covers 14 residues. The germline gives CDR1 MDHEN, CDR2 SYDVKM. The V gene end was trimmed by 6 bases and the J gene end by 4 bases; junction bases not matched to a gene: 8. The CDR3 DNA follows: TGTGCCAGCAGGCTCTCCGGGACAGCCTATGGCTACACCTTC. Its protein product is CASRLSGTAYGYTF.

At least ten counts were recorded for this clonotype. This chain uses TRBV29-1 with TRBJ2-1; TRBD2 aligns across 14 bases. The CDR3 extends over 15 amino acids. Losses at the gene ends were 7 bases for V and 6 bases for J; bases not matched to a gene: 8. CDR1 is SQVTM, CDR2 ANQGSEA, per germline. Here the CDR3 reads CSGGTSGSIGNEQFF. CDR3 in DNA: TGCAGCGGGGGGACTAGCGGGAGTATCGGCAATGAGCAGTTCTTC.

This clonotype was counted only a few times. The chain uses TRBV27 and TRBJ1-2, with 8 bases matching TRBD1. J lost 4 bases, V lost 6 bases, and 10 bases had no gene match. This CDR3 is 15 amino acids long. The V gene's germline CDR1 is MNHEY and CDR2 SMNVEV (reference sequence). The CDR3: CASSPRTGSSYGYTF. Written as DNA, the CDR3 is TGTGCCAGCAGCCCTAGGACAGGGAGTTCCTATGGCTACACCTTC.

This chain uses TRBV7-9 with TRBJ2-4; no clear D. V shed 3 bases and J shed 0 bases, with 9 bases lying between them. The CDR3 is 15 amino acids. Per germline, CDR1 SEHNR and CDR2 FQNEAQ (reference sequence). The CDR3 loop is CASSLGSGAKNIQYF. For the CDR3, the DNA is TGTGCCAGCAGCTTGGGCTCGGGAGCCAAAAACATTCAGTACTTC.

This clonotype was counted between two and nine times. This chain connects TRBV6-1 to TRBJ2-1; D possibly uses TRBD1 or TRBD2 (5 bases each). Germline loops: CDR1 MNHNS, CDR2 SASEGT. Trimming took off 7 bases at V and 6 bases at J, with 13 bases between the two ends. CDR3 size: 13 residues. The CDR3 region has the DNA TGTGCCAGCAAAGAAGATGGGGGCAATGAGCAGTTCTTC. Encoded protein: CASKEDGGNEQFF.

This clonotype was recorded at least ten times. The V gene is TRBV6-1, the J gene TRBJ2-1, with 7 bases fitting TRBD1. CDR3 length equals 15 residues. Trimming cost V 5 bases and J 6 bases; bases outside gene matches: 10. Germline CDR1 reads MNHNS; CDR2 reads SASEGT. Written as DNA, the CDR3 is TGTGCCAGCAGTTCGACAGGGAGAAAGGGCAATGAGCAGTTCTTC. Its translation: CASSSTGRKGNEQFF.

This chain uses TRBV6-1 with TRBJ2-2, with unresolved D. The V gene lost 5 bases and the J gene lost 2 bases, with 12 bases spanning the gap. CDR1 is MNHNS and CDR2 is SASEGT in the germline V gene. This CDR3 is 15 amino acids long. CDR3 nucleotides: TGTGCCAGCAGTAACTTGCTAACTAACACCGGGGAGCTGTTTTTT. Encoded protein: CASSNLLTNTGELFF.

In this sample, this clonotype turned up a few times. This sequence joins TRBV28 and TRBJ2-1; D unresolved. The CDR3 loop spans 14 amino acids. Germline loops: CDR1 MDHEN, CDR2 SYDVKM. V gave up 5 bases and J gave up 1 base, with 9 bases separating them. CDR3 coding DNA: TGTGCCAGCAGTCCGGCGAAATCCTACAATGAGCAGTTCTTC. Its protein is CASSPAKSYNEQFF.

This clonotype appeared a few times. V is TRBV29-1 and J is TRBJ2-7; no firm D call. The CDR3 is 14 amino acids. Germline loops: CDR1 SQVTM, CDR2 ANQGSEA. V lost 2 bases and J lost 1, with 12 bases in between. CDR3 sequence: CSVELGTESYEQYF. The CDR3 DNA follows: TGCAGCGTTGAATTGGGAACTGAATCCTACGAGCAGTACTTC.